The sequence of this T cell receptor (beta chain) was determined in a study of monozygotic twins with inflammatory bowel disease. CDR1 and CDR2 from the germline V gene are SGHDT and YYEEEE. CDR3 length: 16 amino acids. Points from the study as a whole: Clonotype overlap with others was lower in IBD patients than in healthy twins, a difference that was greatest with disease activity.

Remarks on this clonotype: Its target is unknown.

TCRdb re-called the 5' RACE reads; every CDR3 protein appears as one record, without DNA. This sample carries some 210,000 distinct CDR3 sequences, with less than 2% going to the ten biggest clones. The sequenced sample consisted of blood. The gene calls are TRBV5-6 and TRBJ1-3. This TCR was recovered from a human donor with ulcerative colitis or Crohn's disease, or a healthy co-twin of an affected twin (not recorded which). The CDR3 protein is CASSQSRRPSGNTIYF.